One sample yielded the 32 T cell receptor beta chains listed below, sequenced in a study of OX40 agonist ivuxolimab in advanced cancers. Repertoires were generated with immunoSEQ multiplex PCR, while TCRdb's copy carries only in-frame clones and drops some. Of around 56,000 clones listed, roughly 82% were seen once; the top ten hold under 4%. Sequences were derived from CD4+ or CD8+ T cells sorted from blood, sampled in a trial of the OX40 agonist ivuxolimab. These receptors came from an adult with an advanced solid tumor such as melanoma, head and neck, liver or kidney cancer.

The genes are TRBV28 and TRBJ2-1; D might be TRBD2 (6 bases). In germline, CDR1 is MDHEN, CDR2 SYDVKM. CDR3 size: 16 residues. The V and J ends lost 2 bases and 0 bases respectively, with 11 bases between them. The CDR3 nucleotides read TGTGCCAGCAGTTTACCGGGGGTCGGCTCCTACAATGAGCAGTTCTTC. Protein product: CASSLPGVGSYNEQFF. Combining the CDR3 with reference TRBV28 and TRBJ2-1 gives the whole variable domain DVKVTQSSRYLVKRTGEKVFLECVQDMDHENMFWYRQDPGLGLRLIYFSYDVKMKEKGDIPEGYSVSREKKERFSLILESASTNQTSMYLCASSLPGVGSYNEQFFGPGTRLTVL.

The chain recombines TRBV29-1 with TRBJ2-3; D perhaps matches TRBD2 (5 bases). The CDR3 has 19 residues. V was trimmed by 1 base and J by 0 bases, leaving 23 bases between them. Germline V gives CDR1 SQVTM, CDR2 ANQGSEA. CDR3 sequence (DNA): TGCAGCGTTGAAGGGTTCTATGGCGGGCGGTCCTCTAGCACAGATACGCAGTATTTT. It codes for CSVEGFYGGRSSSTDTQYF.

V and J are TRBV7-2 and TRBJ1-5; possibly TRBD1 for D (5 bases). Germline CDR1 SGHTA, CDR2 FQGNSA. V gave up 3 bases and J gave up 2 bases, with 14 bases separating them. The CDR3 sequence is 16 residues long. CDR3 DNA sequence: TGTGCCAGCAGCTTCTTCGACAGCCGAGGCAATCAGCCCCAGCATTTT. This encodes CASSFFDSRGNQPQHF.

This sequence joins TRBV2 and TRBJ1-2; D might be TRBD1 (6 bases). V shed 4 bases and J shed 7 bases, with 16 bases lying between them. The CDR3 has 14 residues. Germline V gene data show CDR1 as SNHLY and CDR2 as FYNNEI. CDR3 coding DNA: TGTGCCAGCAGTGGGGACATCCTCCTACCTGGCTACACCTTC. Its protein product is CASSGDILLPGYTF.

This clone was seen only a few times. V is TRBV7-2 and J is TRBJ2-1; 13 bases are a match to TRBD2. The J segment lost 1 base and the V segment lost 1 base, leaving 1 base of the junction unmatched. Germline CDR1 is SGHTA and CDR2 is FQGNSA. This CDR3 spans 17 amino acids. CDR3 amino acids: CASSLEGLAGSYNEQFF. As DNA, the CDR3 is TGTGCCAGCAGCTTAGAGGGACTAGCGGGATCCTACAATGAGCAGTTCTTC.

CDR3 amino acids: CASSSGLAGGEQFF. CDR3 DNA: TGTGCCAGCAGCTCGGGACTAGCGGGAGGGGAGCAGTTCTTC. The V gene is TRBV11-3, the J gene TRBJ2-1; 16 bases fit TRBD2. Germline lookup yields CDR1 SGHNT and CDR2 YENEEA. CDR3 size: 14 residues. The V gene end was trimmed by 4 bases and the J gene end by 10 bases; junction bases not matched to a gene: 1. Variable domain in full (rest from reference TRBV11-3 and TRBJ2-1): EAGVVQSPRYKIIEKKQPVAFWCNPISGHNTLYWYLQNLGQGPELLIRYENEEAVDDSQLPKDRFSAERLKGVDSTLKIQPAELGDSAVYLCASSSGLAGGEQFFGPGTRLTVL.

This chain joins TRBV6-6 and TRBJ1-1; D is ambiguous. The CDR3 runs 15 residues. V gave up 6 bases and J gave up 4 bases, with 18 bases separating them. CDR1 MNHNY and CDR2 SVGAGI come from the germline V gene (reference sequence). The CDR3 sequence: CASRGGSNKGTEAFF. CDR3 DNA: TGTGCCAGCAGAGGAGGGAGCAATAAGGGCACTGAAGCTTTCTTT.

The chain recombines TRBV5-6 with TRBJ2-5; 7 nucleotides match TRBD1. Germline V gene data show CDR1 as SGHDT and CDR2 as YYEEEE. Trimming took 4 bases from V and 0 from J; bases not matched to a gene: 9. The CDR3 consists of 16 residues. CDR3 region: CASSVQGEPYQETQYF. The CDR3 DNA reads as TGTGCCAGCAGCGTCCAGGGGGAGCCCTACCAAGAGACCCAGTACTTC. The full variable domain, with the rest looked up from reference TRBV5-6 and TRBJ2-5, is DAGVTQSPTHLIKTRGQQVTLRCSPKSGHDTVSWYQQALGQGPQFIFQYYEEEERQRGNFPDRFSGHQFPNYSSELNVNALLLGDSALYLCASSVQGEPYQETQYFGPGTRLLVL.

This chain joins TRBV11-2 and TRBJ2-7; TRBD1 agrees at 8 bases. Germline lookup yields CDR1 SGHAT and CDR2 FQNNGV. V trimming: 7 bases; J trimming: 0 bases; junction bases outside the gene matches: 17. This CDR3 is built from 18 residues. CDR3 bases: TGTGCCAGCAACTCACGAAACCGGGACAGGCGAAGCTCCTACGAGCAGTACTTC. This codes for CASNSRNRDRRSSYEQYF.

This clone occurred once. The chain links TRBV7-2 to TRBJ1-3, with D unclear. The ends were cut back, 1 base at V and 2 bases at J, with 6 bases in the middle. Germline CDR1 reads SGHTA; CDR2 reads FQGNSA. This CDR3 is built from 14 residues. DNA for the CDR3: TGTGCCAGCAGCTTAGGAGGAACTGGAAACACCATATATTTT. The encoded protein is CASSLGGTGNTIYF.

This chain uses TRBV19 with TRBJ1-5, with 7 bases fitting TRBD1. Germline assignment: CDR1 LNHDA and CDR2 SQIVND (reference sequence). The CDR3 has 16 amino acids. V dropped 3 bases and J dropped 5; count of bases not matched to a gene: 10. As DNA, the CDR3 is TGTGCCAGTAGTATCAGAGACAGGGAGGGAGATCAGCCCCAGCATTTT. This gives the protein CASSIRDREGDQPQHF.

This rearrangement joins TRBV29-1 to TRBJ2-7, with D unclear. There are 10 residues in the CDR3. V dropped 4 bases and J dropped 3 bases, with 4 bases sitting between them. Looked up from germline, CDR1 is SQVTM and CDR2 is ANQGSEA. DNA of the CDR3: TGCAGCGTTGGCAACTACGAGCAGTACTTC. Its protein is CSVGNYEQYF.

The chain carries TRBV11-2 and TRBJ2-1; D is perhaps TRBD2 (6 bases). The length of the CDR3 is 14 residues. V dropped 1 base and J dropped 6 bases, with 10 bases sitting between them. Germline CDR1 and CDR2: SGHAT and FQNNGV. CDR3 bases: TGTGCCAGCAGCTTAGGGCTAGCGATCAATGAGCAGTTCTTC. Translation: CASSLGLAINEQFF.

The V and J genes are TRBV18 and TRBJ2-6; D possibly uses TRBD1 or TRBD2 (5 bases each). CDR3 length: 15 amino acids. Trimming cost V 6 bases and J 0 bases, with 9 bases left between them. Germline values: CDR1 KGHSH, CDR2 LQKENI. This CDR3 reads CASSPGSSGANVLTF. CDR3 in DNA: TGTGCCAGCTCGCCAGGGAGCTCTGGGGCCAACGTCCTGACTTTC. The entire variable domain, with the rest obtained from reference TRBV18 and TRBJ2-6, is as follows: NAGVMQNPRHLVRRRGQEARLRCSPMKGHSHVYWYRQLPEEGLKFMVYLQKENIIDESGMPKERFSAEFPKEGPSILRIQQVVRGDSAAYFCASSPGSSGANVLTFGAGSRLTVL.

The chain uses TRBV29-1 and TRBJ1-1; the D gene is possibly TRBD1 (6 bases). This CDR3 has 12 residues. Germline V lookup: CDR1 SQVTM, CDR2 ANQGSEA. Trimming removed 4 bases from V and 4 bases from J, with 10 bases in between. CDR3 residues: CSVGEGGTEAFF. The CDR3 region has the DNA TGCAGCGTTGGGGAGGGGGGCACTGAAGCTTTCTTT.

This rearrangement joins TRBV7-9 to TRBJ2-3, with 8 nucleotides matching TRBD1. Germline assignment: CDR1 SEHNR and CDR2 FQNEAQ (reference sequence). Unmatched junction bases numbered 7, after V lost 1 base and J lost 4 bases. The CDR3 is 16 amino acids. The CDR3 region has the DNA TGTGCCAGCAGCTTAGTTTTCAGGGGGCAGTCAGATACGCAGTATTTT. Its translation: CASSLVFRGQSDTQYF. Together with reference TRBV7-9 and TRBJ2-3, the CDR3 gives the full variable domain: DTGVSQNPRHKITKRGQNVTFRCDPISEHNRLYWYRQTLGQGPEFLTYFQNEAQLEKSRLLSDRFSAERPKGSFSTLEIQRTEQGDSAMYLCASSLVFRGQSDTQYFGPGTRLTVL.

This clone occurred a few times. V gene TRBV5-8 combines with J gene TRBJ1-1; D is unclear. Germline V gene lookup returns CDR1 SGHTS and CDR2 YDEGEE. CDR3 length: 12 residues. V shed 1 base and J shed 5 bases, with 6 bases lying between them. The CDR3 is CASSLIRTEAFF. In DNA form, the CDR3 reads TGTGCCAGCAGCTTGATTAGGACTGAAGCTTTCTTT. Combining the CDR3 with reference TRBV5-8 and TRBJ1-1 gives the whole variable domain EAGVTQSPTHLIKTRGQQATLRCSPISGHTSVYWYQQALGLGLQFLLWYDEGEERNRGNFPPRFSGRQFPNYSSELNVNALELEDSALYLCASSLIRTEAFFGQGTRLTVV.

The chain links TRBV29-1 to TRBJ2-6, with D perhaps TRBD1 or TRBD2 (5 bases each). From germline, CDR1 is SQVTM and CDR2 ANQGSEA. This CDR3 is built from 17 residues. V was pared by 4 bases and J by 4 bases, with 20 bases between. CDR3 residues: CSVVGRAWGLGANVLTF. DNA of the CDR3: TGCAGCGTTGTCGGACGGGCTTGGGGGTTAGGGGCCAACGTCCTGACTTTC.

The rearrangement links TRBV11-3 to TRBJ2-1; 8 bases are shared with TRBD1. The junction had 6 bases not matched to a gene; V was cut back by 5 bases and J by 3 bases. This CDR3 region has 15 residues. Germline CDR1 reads SGHNT; CDR2 reads YENEEA. The CDR3 DNA is TGTGCCAGCAGCCGGGCAGGGGGCAGCTACAATGAGCAGTTCTTC. Translating it yields CASSRAGGSYNEQFF.

The genes are TRBV7-9 and TRBJ1-6, with unresolved D. The V gene lost 1 base and the J gene lost 6 bases, with 10 bases spanning the gap. The CDR3 sequence is 15 residues long. From germline, CDR1 is SEHNR and CDR2 FQNEAQ (reference sequence). The CDR3 sequence: CASSLEGRTNSPLHF. The CDR3 DNA follows: TGTGCCAGCAGCTTAGAAGGGCGGACTAATTCACCCCTCCACTTT.

The chain combines TRBV6-1 with TRBJ1-2, with TRBD1 matching over 9 bases. There are 14 residues in the CDR3. Per the germline V gene, CDR1 is MNHNS and CDR2 is SASEGT. V trimming: 6 bases; J trimming: 2 bases; junction bases outside the gene matches: 4. The CDR3 spells CASRTGTGNYGYTF. In DNA, the CDR3 is TGTGCCAGCAGAACCGGGACAGGGAACTATGGCTACACCTTC.

The gene calls are TRBV4-2 and TRBJ2-3; the D is unclear. The CDR3 sequence is 13 residues long. From germline, CDR1 is LGHNA and CDR2 YNFKEQ. The V end lost 4 bases, the J end lost 2 bases, and 7 bases lay between the germline ends. CDR3 in DNA: TGTGCCAGCAGCCTCCCACCCACAGATACGCAGTATTTT. It translates to CASSLPPTDTQYF.

The V gene is TRBV6-5, the J gene TRBJ2-7; no firm D call. CDR3 length: 12 amino acids. Germline values: CDR1 MNHEY, CDR2 SVGAGI. Trimming left V 2 bases short and J 6 bases short, with 8 bases between. The DNA of the CDR3 is TGTGCCAGCAGTTACCACAACGGCGAGCAGTACTTC. As protein: CASSYHNGEQYF.

The rearrangement uses TRBV6-1 and TRBJ1-1; D is possibly TRBD1 (6 bases). The CDR3 is made up of 13 amino acids. V lost 2 bases, J lost 11 bases, and 15 bases lay in between. The V gene's germline CDR1 is MNHNS and CDR2 SASEGT. CDR3: CASSESGARYAFF. DNA of the CDR3: TGTGCCAGCAGTGAATCGGGGGCGCGGTATGCTTTCTTT.

The chain uses TRBV5-4 and TRBJ2-1; 8 nucleotides agree with TRBD2. CDR3 length equals 16 residues. V shed 4 bases and J 5 bases; nucleotides not matched to a gene: 11. Looked up from germline, CDR1 is SGHNT and CDR2 is YYREEE (reference sequence). The CDR3 DNA sequence: TGTGCCAGCAGCGCCGAACTAAGCGGGGGTAACAATGAGCAGTTCTTC. This translates into CASSAELSGGNNEQFF.

This rearrangement joins TRBV28 to TRBJ2-7; no firm D call. There are 14 residues in the CDR3. Trimming took off 5 bases at V and 2 bases at J, with 13 bases between the two ends. CDR1 is MDHEN and CDR2 is SYDVKM in the germline V gene. The CDR3 coding sequence is TGTGCCAGCAGTCCCCCGAGGCCCCCCTACGAGCAGTACTTC. It yields the protein CASSPPRPPYEQYF.

V gene TRBV7-3 combines with J gene TRBJ2-2; TRBD2 matches at 7 bases. Germline CDR1 and CDR2: SGHTA and FQGTGA. J was trimmed by 0 bases and V by 0 bases; bases with no gene match: 1. The CDR3 runs 16 residues. CDR3 sequence: CASSLTGLANTGELFF. CDR3 in DNA: TGTGCCAGCAGCTTAACCGGACTAGCGAACACCGGGGAGCTGTTTTTT.

The CDR3 DNA sequence: TGTGCCAGCAGCTTAGGGACTAGCGGGAGAACTGATACGCAGTATTTT. The encoded protein is CASSLGTSGRTDTQYF. This chain joins TRBV11-2 and TRBJ2-3; 13 bases agree with TRBD2. The trim removed 1 base at V and 6 bases at J, leaving 4 bases unmatched. CDR3 size: 16 residues. Germline V gives CDR1 SGHAT, CDR2 FQNNGV.

Relative to its sample, this clone is medium-sized. V is TRBV6-1 and J is TRBJ1-6; no clear D gene. The CDR3 has 14 residues. With 5 bases removed from V and 1 base from J, the gap between germline ends came to 6 bases. Germline V gene data show CDR1 as MNHNS and CDR2 as SASEGT. CDR3 residues: CASSSESYNSPLHF. The CDR3 DNA sequence: TGTGCCAGCAGTAGTGAATCCTATAATTCACCCCTCCACTTT.

V is TRBV27 and J is TRBJ2-7; D remains unclear. With 3 bases removed from V and 0 bases from J, the gap between germline ends came to 6 bases. In germline, CDR1 is MNHEY, CDR2 SMNVEV (reference sequence). The CDR3 is made up of 13 amino acids. This chain's CDR3 is CASSFRTSYEQYF. CDR3 DNA: TGTGCCAGCAGTTTTAGGACCTCCTACGAGCAGTACTTC.

This clone has a handful of counts. This chain links TRBV9 with TRBJ1-1; TRBD1 might be the D (6 bases). Between the trimmed V and J ends, which lost 3 bases and 1 base, there was a span of 13 bases. The CDR3 is 15 residues long. From germline, CDR1 is SGDLS and CDR2 YYNGEE. CDR3 region: CASSGQQGQNTEAFF. Here the CDR3 DNA reads TGTGCCAGCAGCGGCCAGCAGGGACAGAACACTGAAGCTTTCTTT.

This chain joins TRBV9 and TRBJ1-4; perhaps TRBD1 as D (6 bases). CDR1 is SGDLS, CDR2 YYNGEE, per germline. V lost 4 bases and J 4 bases, leaving 11 bases between the germline ends. The CDR3 has 14 residues. CDR3 sequence: CASSPTGHNEKLFF. The CDR3 DNA follows: TGTGCCAGCAGCCCGACAGGTCATAATGAAAAACTGTTTTTT.